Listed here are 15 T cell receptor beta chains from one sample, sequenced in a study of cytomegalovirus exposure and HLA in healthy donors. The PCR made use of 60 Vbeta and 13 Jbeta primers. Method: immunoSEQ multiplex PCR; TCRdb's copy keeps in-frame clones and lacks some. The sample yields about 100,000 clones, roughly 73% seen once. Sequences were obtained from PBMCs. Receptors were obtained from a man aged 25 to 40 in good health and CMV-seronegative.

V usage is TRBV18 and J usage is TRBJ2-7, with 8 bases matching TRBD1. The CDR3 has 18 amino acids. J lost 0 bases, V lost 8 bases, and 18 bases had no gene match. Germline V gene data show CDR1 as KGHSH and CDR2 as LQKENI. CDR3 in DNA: TGTGCCAGCCGATTAGCCGTGACAGGGGTATCGGGCTCCTACGAGCAGTACTTC. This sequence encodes CASRLAVTGVSGSYEQYF.

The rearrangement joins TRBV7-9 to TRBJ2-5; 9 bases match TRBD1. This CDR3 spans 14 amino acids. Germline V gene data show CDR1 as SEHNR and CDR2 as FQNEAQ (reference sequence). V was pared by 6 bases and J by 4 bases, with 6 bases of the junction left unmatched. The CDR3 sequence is CASREPDRGETQYF. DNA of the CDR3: TGTGCCAGCAGGGAACCGGACAGGGGAGAGACCCAGTACTTC. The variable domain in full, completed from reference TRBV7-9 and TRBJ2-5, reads DTGVSQNPRHKITKRGQNVTFRCDPISEHNRLYWYRQTLGQGPEFLTYFQNEAQLEKSRLLSDRFSAERPKGSFSTLEIQRTEQGDSAMYLCASREPDRGETQYFGPGTRLLVL.

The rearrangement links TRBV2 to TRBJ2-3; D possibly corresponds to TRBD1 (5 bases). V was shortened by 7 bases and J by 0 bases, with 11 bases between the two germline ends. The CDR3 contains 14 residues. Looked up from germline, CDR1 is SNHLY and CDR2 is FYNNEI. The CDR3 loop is CASKQVISTDTQYF. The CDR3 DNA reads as TGTGCCAGCAAACAGGTTATTAGCACAGATACGCAGTATTTT.

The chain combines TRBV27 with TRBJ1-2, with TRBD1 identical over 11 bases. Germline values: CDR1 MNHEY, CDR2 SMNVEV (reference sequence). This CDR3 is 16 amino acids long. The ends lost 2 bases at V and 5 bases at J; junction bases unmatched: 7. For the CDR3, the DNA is TGTGCCAGCAGTTTACGTGCTCGGGACAGGGGGTATGGCTACACCTTC. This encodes CASSLRARDRGYGYTF.

The CDR3 DNA reads as TGTGCCAGCAGCTTACAAAATCTAGCGGGAGTTAGTGAGCAGTTCTTC. Translating it yields CASSLQNLAGVSEQFF. The chain has TRBV7-2 and TRBJ2-1, with 10 bases fitting TRBD2. The CDR3 length is 16 residues. Germline CDR1 is SGHTA and CDR2 is FQGNSA. Trimming cost V 2 bases and J 9 bases; bases outside gene matches: 10.

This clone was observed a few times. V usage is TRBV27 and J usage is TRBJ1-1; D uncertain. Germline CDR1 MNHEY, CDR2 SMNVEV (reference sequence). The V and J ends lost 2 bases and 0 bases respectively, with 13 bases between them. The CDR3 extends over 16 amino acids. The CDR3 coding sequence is TGTGCCAGCAGTTTAAGTTTTCACCCTATGAACACTGAAGCTTTCTTT. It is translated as CASSLSFHPMNTEAFF.

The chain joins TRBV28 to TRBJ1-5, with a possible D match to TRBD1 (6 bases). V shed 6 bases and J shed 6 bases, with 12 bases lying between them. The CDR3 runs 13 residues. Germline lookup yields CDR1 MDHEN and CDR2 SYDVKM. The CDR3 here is CASREGVAQPQHF. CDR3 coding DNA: TGTGCCAGCAGAGAGGGGGTTGCTCAGCCCCAGCATTTT.

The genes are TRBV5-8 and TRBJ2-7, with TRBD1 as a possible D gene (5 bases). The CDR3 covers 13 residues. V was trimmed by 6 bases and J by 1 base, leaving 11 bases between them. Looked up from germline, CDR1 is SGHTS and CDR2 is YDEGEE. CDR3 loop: CASNLRESYEQYF. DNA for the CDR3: TGTGCCAGCAACCTCAGGGAATCCTACGAGCAGTACTTC.

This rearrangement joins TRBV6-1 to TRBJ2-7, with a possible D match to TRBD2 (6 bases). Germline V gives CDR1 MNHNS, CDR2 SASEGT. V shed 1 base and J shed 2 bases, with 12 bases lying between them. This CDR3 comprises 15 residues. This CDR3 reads CASSEELTRPYEQYF. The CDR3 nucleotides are TGTGCCAGCAGTGAAGAACTGACTAGACCCTACGAGCAGTACTTC.

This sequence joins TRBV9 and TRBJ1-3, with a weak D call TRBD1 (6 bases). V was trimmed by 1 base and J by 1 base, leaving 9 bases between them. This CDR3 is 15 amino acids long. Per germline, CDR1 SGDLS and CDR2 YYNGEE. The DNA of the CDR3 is TGTGCCAGCAGCGTACAGGGACATTCTGGAAACACCATATATTTT. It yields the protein CASSVQGHSGNTIYF.

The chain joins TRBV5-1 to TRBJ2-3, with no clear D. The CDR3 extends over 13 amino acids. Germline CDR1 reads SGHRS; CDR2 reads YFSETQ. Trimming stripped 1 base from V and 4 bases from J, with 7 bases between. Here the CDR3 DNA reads TGCGCCAGCAGCTTGAGTTACTCAGATACGCAGTATTTT. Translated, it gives CASSLSYSDTQYF.

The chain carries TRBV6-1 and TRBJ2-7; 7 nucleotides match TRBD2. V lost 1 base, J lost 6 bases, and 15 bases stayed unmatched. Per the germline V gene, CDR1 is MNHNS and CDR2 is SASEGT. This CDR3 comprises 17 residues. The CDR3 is CASSEDQRRGTPAEQYF. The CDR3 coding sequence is TGTGCCAGCAGTGAAGATCAACGGCGGGGGACCCCAGCCGAGCAGTACTTC.

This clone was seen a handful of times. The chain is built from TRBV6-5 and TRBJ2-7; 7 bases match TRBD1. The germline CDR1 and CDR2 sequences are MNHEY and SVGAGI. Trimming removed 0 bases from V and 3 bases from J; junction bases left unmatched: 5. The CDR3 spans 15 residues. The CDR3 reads CASSYSNAGGYEQYF. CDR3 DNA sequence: TGTGCCAGCAGTTACTCGAACGCAGGGGGCTACGAGCAGTACTTC.

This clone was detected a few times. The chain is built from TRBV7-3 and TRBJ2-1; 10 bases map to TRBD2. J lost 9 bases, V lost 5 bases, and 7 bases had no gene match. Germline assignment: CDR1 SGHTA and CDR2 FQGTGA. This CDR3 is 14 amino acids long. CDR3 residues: CASSLSGGASEQFF. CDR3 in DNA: TGTGCCAGCAGCCTAAGCGGGGGGGCCTCTGAGCAGTTCTTC.

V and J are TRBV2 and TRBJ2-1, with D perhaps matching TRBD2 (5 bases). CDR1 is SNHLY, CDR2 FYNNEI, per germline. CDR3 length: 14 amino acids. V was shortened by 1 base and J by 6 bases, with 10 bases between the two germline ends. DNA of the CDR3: TGTGCCAGCAGTGAAGGCCTAGCCCCCAATGAGCAGTTCTTC. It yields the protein CASSEGLAPNEQFF.